This entry concerns a single T cell receptor (beta chain). Patients at the Seattle site were enrolled during active infection and followed longitudinally. The authors' processing: Reference gene primer amplification gave nucleated cell count estimates. The protocol was immunoSEQ multiplex PCR, while the TCRdb copy is restricted to in-frame clones and leaves out a portion. From that table come the V and J calls and clone size; the DNA was used to work out D and trimming. There are a few hundred thousand clones in the sample; 80% to 85% occur only once, and 7% to 10% lies in the top ten. The V gene end was trimmed by 3 bases and the J gene end by 12 bases; junction bases not matched to a gene: 16. Germline assignment: CDR1 MNHNS and CDR2 SASEGT. The length of the CDR3 is 17 residues. The sample is drawn from a study of blood T cell repertoires in COVID-19. Study information: Researchers got acute and convalescent COVID-19 samples from the United States, Italy and Spain. PBMCs, B-cell-depleted T cells, or T cells provided the cDNA or gDNA that made up the material.

The chain carries TRBV6-1 and TRBJ1-6; TRBD1 agrees at 8 bases. The specimen sequenced was peripheral blood. This receptor was obtained from a woman older than 75 with COVID-19, enrolled during active disease. The CDR3 protein is CASSDVGQGGLFRPLHF. CDR3 DNA sequence: TGTGCCAGCAGTGATGTAGGACAGGGAGGCCTCTTCCGACCCCTCCACTTT.